Listed below are T cell receptor beta chains from one sample, sequenced in a study of blood T cell repertoires in COVID-19. TCRdb's table, derived via immunoSEQ multiplex PCR, lists solely in-frame clones and lacks some. The sample holds about 35,000 clones, 80% to 90% seen once. Sequencing was done on a sample of peripheral blood. Receptors were obtained from a human donor in a cohort sampled during active COVID-19. CDR3s include the opening cysteine and the closing phenylalanine or tryptophan. D genes are given only for firm matches. Some rows have no size entry. The others give once, few or many, or a class for an expanded clone.

.	.	TRBV5-4	TRBJ1-4	CASSLRQGKPNEKLFF	TGTGCCAGCAGCTTGAGGCAGGGAAAGCCTAATGAAAAACTGTTTTTT
.	.	TRBV3-1/TRBV3-2	TRBJ2-5	CASSQFSTLQTQYF	TGTGCCAGCAGCCAATTTAGTACGTTACAGACCCAGTACTTC
TRBD1	.	TRBV27	TRBJ1-1	CASSLGAGGNTEAFF	TGTGCCAGCAGTTTAGGGGCAGGGGGCAACACTGAAGCTTTCTTT
.	.	TRBV19	TRBJ2-7	CASSIRGTRGSGYEQYF	TGTGCCAGTAGTATAAGGGGCACCAGGGGCAGTGGGTACGAGCAGTACTTC
.	few	TRBV5-1	TRBJ1-1	CASSPNPGDMNTEAFF	TGCGCCAGCAGCCCTAACCCAGGGGACATGAACACTGAAGCTTTCTTT
.	.	TRBV6-5	TRBJ2-7	CASSSRRMGEQYF	TGTGCCAGCAGTTCCAGGAGGATGGGGGAGCAGTACTTC
.	few	TRBV28	TRBJ2-4	CASSSGWAKNIQYF	TGTGCCAGCAGTTCCGGGTGGGCCAAAAACATTCAGTACTTC
.	.	TRBV11-3	TRBJ1-6	CASSSTYNSPLHF	TGTGCCAGCAGCTCCACCTATAATTCACCCCTCCACTTT
.	once	TRBV15	TRBJ2-7	CATSRDVGSYEQYF	TGTGCCACCAGCAGGGATGTAGGGAGCTACGAGCAGTACTTC
TRBD1	.	TRBV28	TRBJ2-7	CASSPRGRGPHEQYF	TGTGCCAGCAGCCCTCGGGGCAGGGGGCCCCACGAGCAGTACTTC
.	.	TRBV5-6	TRBJ1-2	CASSLNRLRYGYTF	TGTGCCAGCAGCTTAAACAGGTTACGCTATGGCTACACCTTC
TRBD2	.	TRBV11-2	TRBJ2-1	CASSATSGGNEQFF	TGTGCCAGCAGCGCGACTAGCGGGGGAAATGAGCAGTTCTTC
TRBD2	.	TRBV7-2	TRBJ2-3	CASSNQRTSSTHTQYF	TGTGCCAGCAGCAACCAGCGGACTAGCAGTACCCATACGCAGTATTTT
.	.	TRBV10-3	TRBJ2-3	CAIGKGTSDTQYF	TGTGCCATCGGTAAAGGGACTTCAGATACGCAGTATTTT
TRBD1	once	TRBV28	TRBJ1-1	CASTSPRQGRTEAFF	TGTGCCAGCACATCCCCTAGACAGGGGAGGACTGAAGCTTTCTTT
TRBD1	.	TRBV5-4	TRBJ2-3	CASSFRQGFTDTQYF	TGTGCCAGCAGCTTCCGACAGGGGTTTACAGATACGCAGTATTTT
TRBD1	.	TRBV29-1	TRBJ2-7	CSVEGGQGTTYEQYF	TGCAGCGTTGAAGGGGGACAGGGGACAACTTACGAGCAGTACTTC
.	.	TRBV3-1/TRBV3-2	TRBJ2-5	CASRPGGPQETQYF	TGTGCCAGCAGGCCCGGGGGGCCCCAAGAGACCCAGTACTTC
.	.	TRBV2	TRBJ1-6	CASSGQPSQVSPLHF	TGTGCCAGCAGTGGACAGCCGTCCCAGGTTTCACCCCTCCACTTT
TRBD1	.	TRBV6-5	TRBJ1-5	CASRLQGAGSQPQHF	TGTGCCAGCAGGCTACAGGGGGCCGGTAGTCAGCCCCAGCATTTT
TRBD1	.	TRBV3-1/TRBV3-2	TRBJ1-2	CASSPRTGVYYGYTF	TGTGCCAGCAGCCCTCGGACAGGGGTATATTATGGCTACACCTTC
.	many	TRBV7-9	TRBJ2-7	CASSLGSSPYEQYF	TGTGCCAGCAGCTTAGGGTCTAGCCCCTACGAGCAGTACTTC
.	.	TRBV4-2	TRBJ2-7	CASSQAHQGLYEQYF	TGTGCCAGCAGCCAAGCACACCAGGGGCTCTACGAGCAGTACTTC
TRBD1	few	TRBV7-9	TRBJ1-1	CASSTPGTANTEAFF	TGTGCCAGCAGCACCCCGGGGACAGCGAACACTGAAGCTTTCTTT
.	.	TRBV28	TRBJ1-2	CASSASGEGDYGYTF	TGTGCCAGCAGTGCCTCAGGGGAAGGGGACTATGGCTACACCTTC
.	.	TRBV3-1/TRBV3-2	TRBJ1-2	CASSQGRGRGSSGYTF	TGTGCCAGCAGCCAAGGAAGAGGAAGGGGTTCTTCTGGCTACACCTTC
.	.	TRBV25-1	TRBJ1-6	CASSEYGGPSSYNSPLHF	TGTGCCAGCAGTGAATACGGGGGGCCGAGCTCCTATAATTCACCCCTCCACTTT
.	.	TRBV2	TRBJ1-5	CASQIRDNPNQPQHF	TGTGCCAGTCAAATCCGGGACAACCCTAATCAGCCCCAGCATTTT
.	.	TRBV7-2	TRBJ2-7	CASSLAGGGPYEQYF	TGTGCCAGCAGCTTAGCTGGCGGAGGTCCCTACGAGCAGTACTTC
.	.	TRBV12-3/TRBV12-4	TRBJ2-7	CASSFQGIGEQYF	TGTGCCAGCAGTTTTCAGGGGATCGGCGAGCAGTACTTC
.	.	TRBV10-2	TRBJ2-7	CASSDPGDSYEQYF	TGCGCCAGCAGTGACCCCGGGGACTCCTACGAGCAGTACTTC
TRBD1	.	TRBV24-1	TRBJ2-7	CATSDPRGQGYEQYF	TGTGCCACCAGTGACCCTAGGGGACAGGGCTACGAGCAGTACTTC
.	.	TRBV2	TRBJ2-1	CASSRLRGTLVNEQFF	TGTGCCAGCAGCCGTCTCAGGGGTACTTTGGTCAATGAGCAGTTCTTC
TRBD2	.	TRBV10-3	TRBJ2-5	CATGLAGEETQYF	TGTGCCACTGGACTAGCGGGGGAAGAGACCCAGTACTTC
.	.	TRBV7-6	TRBJ2-5	CASSPGGQTQETQYF	TGTGCCAGCAGCCCCGGGGGACAGACCCAAGAGACCCAGTACTTC
.	.	TRBV2	TRBJ1-1	CASSEVMRNTEAFF	TGTGCCAGCAGTGAAGTTATGAGGAACACTGAAGCTTTCTTT
TRBD1	.	TRBV6-5	TRBJ2-7	CASPGQGYEQYF	TGTGCCAGCCCGGGACAGGGCTACGAGCAGTACTTC
TRBD2	.	TRBV7-9	TRBJ2-1	CASSLGLAGGGEQFF	TGTGCCAGCAGCTTAGGTCTAGCGGGGGGAGGAGAGCAGTTCTTC
TRBD1	.	TRBV6-2/TRBV6-3	TRBJ1-1	CASSDGTGPLQAFF	TGTGCCAGCAGCGACGGGACAGGGCCTCTGCAAGCTTTCTTT
.	.	TRBV28	TRBJ1-4	CASSSNEKLFF	TGTGCCAGCAGCTCTAATGAAAAACTGTTTTTT